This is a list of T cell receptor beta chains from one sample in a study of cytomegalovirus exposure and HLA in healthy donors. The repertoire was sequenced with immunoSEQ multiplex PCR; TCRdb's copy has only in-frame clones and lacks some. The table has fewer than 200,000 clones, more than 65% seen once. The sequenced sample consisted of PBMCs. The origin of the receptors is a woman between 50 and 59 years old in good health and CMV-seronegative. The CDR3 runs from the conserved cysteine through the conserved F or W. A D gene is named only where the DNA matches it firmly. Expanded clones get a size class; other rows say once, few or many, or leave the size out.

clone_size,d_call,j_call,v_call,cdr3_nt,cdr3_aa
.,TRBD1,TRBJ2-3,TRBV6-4,TGTGCCAGCAGTGACGGGACAGGGTCGACAGATACGCAGTATTTT,CASSDGTGSTDTQYF
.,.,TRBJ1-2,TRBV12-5,TGTGCTAGTGGTGAGGTCCTATTTAACTATGGCTACACCTTC,CASGEVLFNYGYTF
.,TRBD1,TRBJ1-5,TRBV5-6,TGTGCCAGCAGCCCAGGGACAGCCGGTCAGCCCCAGCATTTT,CASSPGTAGQPQHF
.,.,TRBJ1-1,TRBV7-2,TGTGCCAGCAGCGTACAGGAATCAAGGGCTTTCTTT,CASSVQESRAFF
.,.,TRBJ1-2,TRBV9,TGTGCCAGCAGCGTGGGGGGGCAGAACTATGGCTACACCTTC,CASSVGGQNYGYTF
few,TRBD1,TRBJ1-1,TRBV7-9,TGTGCCAGCAGCCGACAGGGTAGGCGGACTGAAGCTTTCTTT,CASSRQGRRTEAFF
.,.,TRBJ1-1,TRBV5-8,TGTGCCAGCAGCGCTGGCGACATGAACACTGAAGCTTTCTTT,CASSAGDMNTEAFF
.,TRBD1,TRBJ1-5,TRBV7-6,TGTGCCAGCAGCTTAAGTACAGGGGGAGGTAATCAGCCCCAGCATTTT,CASSLSTGGGNQPQHF
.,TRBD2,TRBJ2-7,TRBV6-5,TGTGCCAGCAGCTGGGCGGGGGGACGGGACTACGAGCAGTACTTC,CASSWAGGRDYEQYF
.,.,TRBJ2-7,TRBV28,TGTGCCAGCAGTTTACCGACTGATCAACAGGGAACTTATACCTACGAGCAGTACTTC,CASSLPTDQQGTYTYEQYF
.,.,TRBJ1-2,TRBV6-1,TGTGCCAGCAGTGAAGCGCAGGTTAACTATGGCTACACCTTC,CASSEAQVNYGYTF
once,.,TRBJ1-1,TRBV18,TGTGCCAGCTCTACCGGGGAGAACACTGAAGCTTTCTTT,CASSTGENTEAFF
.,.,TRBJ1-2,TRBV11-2,TGTGCCAGCAGCTTAGGGACAAGGAGTAACTATGGCTACACCTTC,CASSLGTRSNYGYTF
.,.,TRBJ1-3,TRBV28,TGTGCCAGCAGGCTGGGGGGAACTGGAAACACCATATATTTT,CASRLGGTGNTIYF
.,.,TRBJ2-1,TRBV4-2,TGTGCCAGCAGCCAAGATTGGAGGGGAGTTCGCAATGAGCAGTTCTTC,CASSQDWRGVRNEQFF
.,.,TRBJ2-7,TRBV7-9,TGTGCCAGCAGCTTAGCAACCGGGACATCAACCTACGAGCAGTACTTC,CASSLATGTSTYEQYF
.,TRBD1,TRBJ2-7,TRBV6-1,TGTGCCACATTAGGGGCAGGGGGTGGCGAGCAGTACTTC,CATLGAGGGEQYF
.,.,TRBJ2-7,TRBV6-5,TGTGCCAGCAGACAGGGTTACTACGAGCAGTACTTC,CASRQGYYEQYF
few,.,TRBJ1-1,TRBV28,TGTGCCAGCAGTTCGGGGGGCACTGAAGCTTTCTTT,CASSSGGTEAFF
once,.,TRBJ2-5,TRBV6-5,TGTGCCAGCCGAGGAGAGACCCAGTACTTC,CASRGETQYF
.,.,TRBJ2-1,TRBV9,TGTGCCAGCAGCGTAGATCCGGGGGGCACCTACAATGAGCAGTTCTTC,CASSVDPGGTYNEQFF
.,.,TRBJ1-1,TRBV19,TGTGCCAGTAGGAAGACAGCCCTCACTGAAGCTTTCTTT,CASRKTALTEAFF
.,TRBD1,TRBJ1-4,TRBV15,TGTGCCACCAGCTCAGACAGGGGCACTAATGAAAAACTGTTTTTT,CATSSDRGTNEKLFF
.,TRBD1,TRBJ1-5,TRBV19,TGTGCCAGTAGTATAGGGGACAGGGGGTATAGCAATCAGCCCCAGCATTTT,CASSIGDRGYSNQPQHF
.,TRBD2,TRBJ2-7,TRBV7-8,TGTGCCAGCAGCTCGTTGACTAGCGGGAAAACCCTCCACGGGCAGTACTTC,CASSSLTSGKTLHGQYF
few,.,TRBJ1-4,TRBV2,TGTGCCAGCAGTGAAGGACAGCCTAATGAAAAACTGTTTTTT,CASSEGQPNEKLFF
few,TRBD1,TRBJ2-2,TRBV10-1,TGCGCCAGCAGTGATTCGGGTGGACAGGGGTTGCCCGGGGAGCTGTTTTTT,CASSDSGGQGLPGELFF
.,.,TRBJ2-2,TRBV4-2,TGTGCCAGCAGCCAAGAATTAAGTGGCGGCTACACCGGGGAGCTGTTTTTT,CASSQELSGGYTGELFF
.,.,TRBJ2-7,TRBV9,TGTGCCAGCAGCGTAGGGGGGCTAGCCCTCTCCGAGCAGTACTTC,CASSVGGLALSEQYF
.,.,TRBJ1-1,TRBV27,TGTGCCAGCCCCGACACGACGTGGCCTTCGATGAACACTGAAGCTTTCTTT,CASPDTTWPSMNTEAFF
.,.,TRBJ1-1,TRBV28,TGTGCCAGCAGTTTGGGGGGGGCTCCGGCTGAAGCTTTCTTT,CASSLGGAPAEAFF
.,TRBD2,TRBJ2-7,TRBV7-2,TGTGCCAGCAGCTTAGTGGGAGGGATTACCTACGAGCAGTACTTC,CASSLVGGITYEQYF